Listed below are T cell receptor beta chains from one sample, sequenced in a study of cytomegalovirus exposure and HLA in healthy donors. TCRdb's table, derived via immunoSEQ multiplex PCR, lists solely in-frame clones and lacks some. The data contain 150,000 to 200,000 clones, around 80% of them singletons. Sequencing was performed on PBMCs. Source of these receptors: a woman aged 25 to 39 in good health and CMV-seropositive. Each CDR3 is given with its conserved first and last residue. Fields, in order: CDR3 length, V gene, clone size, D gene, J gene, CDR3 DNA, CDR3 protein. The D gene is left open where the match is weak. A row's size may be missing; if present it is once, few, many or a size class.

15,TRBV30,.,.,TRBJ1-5,TGTGCCTGGAGTGTACAGGGAGGGGCTAACCAGCCCCAGCATTTT,CAWSVQGGANQPQHF
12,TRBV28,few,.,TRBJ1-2,TGTGCCAGCAGTTTATACGGGGTCGGCTACACCTTC,CASSLYGVGYTF
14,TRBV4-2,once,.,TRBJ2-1,TGTGCCAGCAGCCAACCGGGGACTCCCAATGAGCAGTTCTTC,CASSQPGTPNEQFF
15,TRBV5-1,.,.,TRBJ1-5,TGCGCCAGCAGCTTGAGCGGGAACGAGGAACAGCCCCAGCATTTT,CASSLSGNEEQPQHF
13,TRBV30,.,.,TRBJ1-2,TGTGCCTGGAGCCCCTTGGTAGACTATGGCTACACCTTC,CAWSPLVDYGYTF
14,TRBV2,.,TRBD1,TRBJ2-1,TGTGCCATTCACCGGGACAGGCAGTACAATGAGCAGTTCTTC,CAIHRDRQYNEQFF
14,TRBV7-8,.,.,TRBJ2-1,TGTGCCAGCAGCTTAGACGGGAGATTCCATGAGCAGTTCTTC,CASSLDGRFHEQFF
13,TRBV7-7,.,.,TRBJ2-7,TGTGCCAGCAGCTTAGATATAGCGCTCGAGCAGTACTTC,CASSLDIALEQYF
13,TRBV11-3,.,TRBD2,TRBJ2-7,TGTGCCAGCCGGACTAGCGGGAGTAACGAGCAGTACTTC,CASRTSGSNEQYF
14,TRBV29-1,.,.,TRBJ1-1,TGCAGCGTTGAAGCTGCAGGGCGGCGTACTGAAGCTTTCTTT,CSVEAAGRRTEAFF
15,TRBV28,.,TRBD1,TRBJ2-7,TGTGCCAGCAGTTTGGAAGGACAGGGGCAATCGGTGCAGTACTTC,CASSLEGQGQSVQYF
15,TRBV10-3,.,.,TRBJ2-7,TGTGCCATCAGTGGATCCGAGACTGAATTGTACGAGCAGTACTTC,CAISGSETELYEQYF
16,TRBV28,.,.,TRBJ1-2,TGTGCCAGCAGTTTCAGCCCCAGAGGCCTAAACTATGGCTACACCTTC,CASSFSPRGLNYGYTF
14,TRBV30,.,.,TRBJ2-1,TGTGCCTGGAAATTTTGGCCCGATCACAATGAGCAGTTCTTC,CAWKFWPDHNEQFF
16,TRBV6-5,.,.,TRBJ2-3,TGTGCCAGCAGTTACGGATGGGCAGGGCAAAAGAAGACGCAGTATTTT,CASSYGWAGQKKTQYF
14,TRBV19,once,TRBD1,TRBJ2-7,TGTGCCAGTAGTATCGGGACAGGGGGCTACGAGCAGTACTTC,CASSIGTGGYEQYF
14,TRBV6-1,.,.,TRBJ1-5,TGTGCCAGCAGTGAAGCCAGGGCAAATCAGCCCCAGCATTTT,CASSEARANQPQHF
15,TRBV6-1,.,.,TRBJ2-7,TGTGCCAGCAGTGGGACAGTCCGAACCTCCTACGAGCAGTACTTC,CASSGTVRTSYEQYF
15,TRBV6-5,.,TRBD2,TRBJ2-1,TGTGCCAGCAGTTCCACTAGCGGGAGTTACAATGAGCAGTTCTTC,CASSSTSGSYNEQFF
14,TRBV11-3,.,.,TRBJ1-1,TGTGCCAGCAGCTTAAATAGAGGGAACACTGAAGCTTTCTTT,CASSLNRGNTEAFF
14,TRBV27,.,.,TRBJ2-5,TGTGCCAGCAGTTTATCCCGGGGTAGAGAGACCCAGTACTTC,CASSLSRGRETQYF
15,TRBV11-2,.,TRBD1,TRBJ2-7,TGTGCCAGCAGCTTAGGGACAGGGGGAGGGTACGAGCAGTACTTC,CASSLGTGGGYEQYF
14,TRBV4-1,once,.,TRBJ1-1,TGCGCCAGCAGCCAACTCTTCGAGGGCACTGAAGCTTTCTTT,CASSQLFEGTEAFF
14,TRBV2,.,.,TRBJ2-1,TGTGCCTGCCCTAGTGCCAACGCGGACAATGAGCAGTTCTTC,CACPSANADNEQFF